Following are 24 T cell receptor beta chains from one sample sequenced in a study of blood T cells in healthy people across ages. With a J-beta primer mix and a sample-barcoded 5' primer, a second PCR ran 7 to 11 cycles. TCRdb reanalysed the 5' RACE reads using MiXCR and keeps one entry per CDR3 protein. This sample has around 940,000 distinct CDR3 sequences, with 45% to 60% found just once. The sample comprised blood. The receptors stem from a woman between 55 and 75 years old in good health.

The rearrangement links TRBV6-6 to TRBJ1-1; 7 bases match TRBD1. With 1 base clipped from V and 6 bases from J, the junction kept 11 bases outside the gene matches. The length of the CDR3 is 16 residues. Germline V gene lookup returns CDR1 MNHNY and CDR2 SVGAGI (reference sequence). CDR3: CASSYLGDRRVPEAFF. In DNA, the CDR3 is TGTGCCAGCAGTTACTTGGGGGACAGACGGGTCCCTGAAGCTTTCTTT.

The chain links TRBV20-1 to TRBJ2-1; D might be TRBD2 (6 bases). The CDR3 is 14 amino acids. V gave up 3 bases and J gave up 10 bases, with 19 bases separating them. Germline lookup yields CDR1 DFQATT and CDR2 SNEGSKA (reference sequence). DNA for the CDR3: TGCAGTGCTAGGGTCCCCTTAGGAGGGAGCGAGCAGTTCTTC. Translated: CSARVPLGGSEQFF.

J is TRBJ1-2 and V is TRBV5-1; TRBD1 aligns across 7 bases. The CDR3 contains 14 residues. CDR1 SGHRS and CDR2 YFSETQ come from the germline V gene. J lost 2 bases, V lost 2 bases, and 3 bases had no gene match. The CDR3 here is CASSFDRVNYGYTF. The CDR3 nucleotides read TGCGCCAGCAGCTTCGACAGGGTCAACTATGGCTACACCTTC.

This clonotype was found many times. CDR3 in DNA: TGTGCCAGCAGGAGTAGCGGGGGCTCTTACGAGCAGTACTTC. It yields the protein CASRSSGGSYEQYF. V is TRBV11-2 and J is TRBJ2-7, with 9 bases aligning to TRBD2. Looked up from germline, CDR1 is SGHAT and CDR2 is FQNNGV. V dropped 6 bases and J dropped 4; count of bases not matched to a gene: 7. CDR3 length equals 14 residues.

The chain couples TRBV4-3 to TRBJ2-7, with D perhaps matching TRBD1 or TRBD2 (5 bases each). The CDR3 runs to 14 residues. Germline CDR1 reads LGHNA; CDR2 reads YSLEER. V lost 4 bases and J lost 2, with 12 bases in between. The CDR3 protein is CASSRGAFAYEQYF. The CDR3, as DNA: TGCGCCAGCAGCCGAGGGGCCTTTGCCTACGAGCAGTACTTC.

The table lists this clonotype with many counts. The chain recombines TRBV20-1 with TRBJ2-7; D is unclear. The CDR3 has 12 residues. The V end was cut by 5 bases, the J end by 1 base, with 9 bases between. Germline V gene data show CDR1 as DFQATT and CDR2 as SNEGSKA (reference sequence). CDR3 sequence: CSAGITSYEQYF. The CDR3 DNA is TGCAGTGCTGGAATAACATCCTACGAGCAGTACTTC.

Only a few counts were recorded for this clonotype. The chain carries TRBV15 and TRBJ2-3; the D is unclear. The CDR3 is 13 amino acids. Trimming took 1 base from V and 6 from J, leaving 8 bases between them. Germline-derived CDR1 and CDR2 are LNHNV and YYDKDF (reference sequence). The CDR3: CATSRAVVDTQYF. DNA of the CDR3: TGTGCCACCAGCAGAGCAGTGGTGGATACGCAGTATTTT.

The J gene is TRBJ2-3, the V gene TRBV7-9; 8 nucleotides align to TRBD2. Germline CDR1 reads SEHNR; CDR2 reads FQNEAQ (reference sequence). This CDR3 is 17 amino acids long. V lost 1 base to trimming and J lost 2 bases; unmatched junction nucleotides: 8. CDR3 nucleotides: TGTGCCAGCAGCTTAGGAAAGACTAGCGCCCTCACAGATACGCAGTATTTT. Translated: CASSLGKTSALTDTQYF.

This clonotype came up a few times. This chain connects TRBV28 to TRBJ2-2, with D possibly TRBD1 on 6 matching bases. This CDR3 spans 12 amino acids. The germline V gene has CDR1 MDHEN and CDR2 SYDVKM. Trimming pared 9 bases from V and 4 bases from J, leaving 9 bases between. The CDR3 here is CASIRGTGELFF. CDR3 DNA sequence: TGTGCCAGTATCAGGGGCACCGGGGAGCTGTTTTTT.

CDR3 loop: CASSEGDGRRLFF. CDR3 nucleotide sequence: TGTGCCAGCAGTGAAGGGGATGGAAGAAGGCTGTTTTTT. This chain connects TRBV25-1 to TRBJ1-4; no reliable D call. This CDR3 contains 13 residues. Trimming removed 2 bases from V and 14 bases from J, with 15 bases in between. CDR1 and CDR2 from the germline V gene are MGHDK and SYGVNS.

The chain recombines TRBV7-2 with TRBJ2-7, with D possibly TRBD1 on 5 matching bases. CDR1 is SGHTA and CDR2 is FQGNSA in the germline V gene. V lost 3 bases and J 0 bases, leaving 12 bases between the germline ends. This CDR3 region has 15 residues. The CDR3 coding sequence is TGTGCCAGCAGCTTTGACAGTTCGAGCTCCTACGAGCAGTACTTC. Translating gives CASSFDSSSSYEQYF.

V is TRBV6-5 and J is TRBJ2-3, with D maybe TRBD1 (6 bases). Trimming cost V 0 bases and J 10 bases, with 11 bases left between them. This CDR3 region has 13 residues. CDR1 is MNHEY, CDR2 SVGAGI, per germline. CDR3 amino acids: CASSYSVGAPQYF. The CDR3 bases are TGTGCCAGCAGTTACTCCGTGGGGGCGCCGCAGTATTTT.

V gene TRBV3-1 combines with J gene TRBJ2-5, with D possibly TRBD2 on 6 matching bases. The CDR3 runs 15 residues. CDR1 is LGHDT and CDR2 is YNNKEL in the germline V gene (reference sequence). Trimming took 1 base from V and 5 from J, leaving 14 bases between them. Here the CDR3 reads CASSQGSGVRETQYF. In nucleotides, the CDR3 is TGTGCCAGCAGCCAAGGGTCGGGGGTTCGTGAGACCCAGTACTTC.

This clonotype was detected a few times. This chain uses TRBV6-5 with TRBJ2-5; maybe TRBD2 (5 bases). The CDR3 covers 15 residues. Germline CDR1 is MNHEY and CDR2 is SVGAGI. V was trimmed by 2 bases and J by 4 bases, leaving 14 bases between them. As DNA, the CDR3 is TGTGCCAGCAGTTACAGGGTGGGAGAGGCAGAGACCCAGTACTTC. Protein sequence: CASSYRVGEAETQYF.

This sequence joins TRBV11-2 and TRBJ2-7, with 10 bases that match TRBD1. Germline loops: CDR1 SGHAT, CDR2 FQNNGV. This CDR3 is built from 15 residues. V shed 3 bases, J shed 4 bases, and the junction held 6 bases outside the gene matches. CDR3 coding DNA: TGTGCCAGCAGCTTGGGGACAGGGGTTCGGTACGAGCAGTACTTC. It encodes CASSLGTGVRYEQYF.

The sample holds one count of this clonotype. V gene TRBV4-3 combines with J gene TRBJ2-1; the match to TRBD2 covers 11 bases. V trimming: 0 bases; J trimming: 7 bases; junction bases outside the gene matches: 2. CDR3 size: 15 residues. The germline V gene has CDR1 LGHNA and CDR2 YSLEER. CDR3 nucleotide sequence: TGCGCCAGCAGCCAAGATAGCGGGAGGGCTAATGAGCAGTTCTTC. As protein: CASSQDSGRANEQFF.

In this sample, this clonotype turned up a few times. The gene calls are TRBV30 and TRBJ1-2; D ambiguous. V lost 0 bases and J 8 bases, leaving 13 bases between the germline ends. The CDR3 runs to 13 residues. Per germline, CDR1 GTSNPN and CDR2 SVGIG (reference sequence). CDR3 DNA: TGTGCCTGGAGTGTACTGGAGTCAGCGGGCTACACCTTC. As protein: CAWSVLESAGYTF.

In this sample, this clonotype turned up a few times. The chain combines TRBV5-1 with TRBJ2-7; 9 positions agree with TRBD2. The germline gives CDR1 SGHRS, CDR2 YFSETQ. The ends lost 2 bases at V and 1 base at J; junction bases unmatched: 7. The CDR3 consists of 16 residues. CDR3 sequence: CASSLTVSGRSYEQYF. CDR3 DNA sequence: TGCGCCAGCAGCTTAACGGTTAGCGGGAGATCCTACGAGCAGTACTTC.

The J gene is TRBJ1-5, the V gene TRBV4-1; 7 bases line up with TRBD1. The length of the CDR3 is 17 residues. Germline CDR1 MGHRA, CDR2 YSYEKL. Trimming cost V 3 bases and J 1 base; bases outside gene matches: 9. The CDR3 reads CASSQEASGGSNQPQHF. The CDR3 DNA follows: TGCGCCAGCAGCCAGGAGGCGTCAGGGGGGAGCAATCAGCCCCAGCATTTT.

Details on this clonotype: Given a much more abundant clone one base away, this may be a read error. This chain connects TRBV12-3 or TRBV12-4 to TRBJ1-2, with no clear D. This CDR3 has 14 amino acids. V was cut by 6 bases and J by 3 bases, with 14 bases left in between. CDR3 residues: CASRSPRGDYGYTF. CDR3 nucleotides: TGTGCCAGCAGATCCCCACGGGGAGACTATGGCTACACCTTC.

This sequence joins TRBV29-1 and TRBJ1-1; a possible D gene is TRBD1 (5 bases). The CDR3 runs 12 residues. The ends were cut back, 4 bases at V and 4 bases at J, with 10 bases in the middle. Looked up from germline, CDR1 is SQVTM and CDR2 is ANQGSEA. CDR3 loop: CSVAGHFTEAFF. Here the CDR3 DNA reads TGCAGCGTTGCGGGGCATTTCACTGAAGCTTTCTTT.

This clonotype has a handful of counts. The rearrangement uses TRBV6-5 and TRBJ1-1; D may be TRBD1 (6 bases). This CDR3 region has 14 residues. Germline V CDR1 and CDR2: MNHEY, SVGAGI. Trimming took off 0 bases at V and 4 bases at J, with 9 bases between the two ends. The CDR3 bases are TGTGCCAGCAGTTACTCAGCCAGGGGCACTGAAGCTTTCTTT. This gives the protein CASSYSARGTEAFF.

This clonotype was detected only a few times. V usage is TRBV7-9 and J usage is TRBJ2-4; D may correspond to TRBD1 or TRBD2 (6 bases each). The J call may not be correct, given that the DNA end is closer to TRBJ2-7. Germline V gene lookup returns CDR1 SEHNR and CDR2 FQNEAQ (reference sequence). The CDR3 runs 14 residues. Written as DNA, the CDR3 is TGTGCCAGCAGCTTAGAACGGGGGCTTTACGAGCAGTACTTC. This codes for CASSLERGLYEQYF.

The chain couples TRBV7-2 to TRBJ2-3, with no clear D. The CDR3 covers 13 residues. The V end lost 3 bases, the J end lost 4 bases, and 8 bases lay between the germline ends. The germline CDR1 and CDR2 sequences are SGHTA and FQGNSA. CDR3 region: CASSLVNSDTQYF. The CDR3 DNA reads as TGTGCCAGCAGCTTGGTCAATTCAGATACGCAGTATTTT.